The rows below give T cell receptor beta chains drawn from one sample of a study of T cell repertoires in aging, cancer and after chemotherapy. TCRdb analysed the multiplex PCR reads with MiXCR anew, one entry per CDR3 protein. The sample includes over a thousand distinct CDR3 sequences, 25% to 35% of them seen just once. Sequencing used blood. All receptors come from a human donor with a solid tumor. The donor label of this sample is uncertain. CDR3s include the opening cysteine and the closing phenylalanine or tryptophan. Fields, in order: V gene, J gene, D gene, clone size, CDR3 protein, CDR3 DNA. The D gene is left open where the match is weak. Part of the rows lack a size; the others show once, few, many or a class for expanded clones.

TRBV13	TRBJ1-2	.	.	CASSLPPYRLLHNGYTF	TGTGCCAGCAGCTTACCTCCCTACCGACTTTTACATAATGGCTACACCTTC
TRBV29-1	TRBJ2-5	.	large	CSVEVIGSLGTQYF	TGCAGCGTTGAAGTGATAGGGAGCCTCGGGACCCAGTACTTC
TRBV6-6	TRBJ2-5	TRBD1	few	CASTETGMRGTQYF	TGTGCCAGCACCGAGACAGGGATGAGGGGGACCCAGTACTTC
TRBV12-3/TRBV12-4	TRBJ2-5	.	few	CASSPRWGQETQYF	TGTGCCAGCAGTCCCCGATGGGGACAAGAGACCCAGTACTTC
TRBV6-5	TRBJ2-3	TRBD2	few	CASSYQAGVTDTQYF	TGTGCCAGCAGTTACCAAGCGGGAGTGACAGATACGCAGTATTTT
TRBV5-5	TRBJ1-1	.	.	CASSLEPTSATEAFF	TGTGCCAGCAGCTTGGAACCTACCTCGGCCACTGAAGCTTTCTTT
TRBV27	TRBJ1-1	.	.	CASSTGHSEAFF	TGTGCCAGCAGTACCGGACACTCTGAAGCTTTCTTT
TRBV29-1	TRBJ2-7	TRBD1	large	CSVGWAGGSEQYF	TGCAGCGTTGGGTGGGCAGGGGGCTCCGAGCAGTACTTC
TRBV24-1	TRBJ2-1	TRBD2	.	CATSDSSGNYNEQFF	TGTGCCACCAGTGATTCAAGCGGGAACTACAATGAGCAGTTCTTC
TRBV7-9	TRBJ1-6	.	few	CASSVGQDSPLHF	TGTGCCAGCAGCGTGGGACAAGACTCACCCCTCCACTTT
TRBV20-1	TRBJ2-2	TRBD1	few	CSALTGQGTTGELFF	TGCAGTGCTCTGACGGGACAGGGGACCACCGGGGAGCTGTTTTTT
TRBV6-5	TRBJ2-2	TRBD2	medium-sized	CASSPTFSGARHTGELFF	TGTGCCAGCAGTCCAACCTTTAGCGGGGCGAGGCACACCGGGGAGCTGTTTTTT
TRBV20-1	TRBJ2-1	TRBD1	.	CSTGTGKDEQFF	TGCAGTACCGGGACAGGGAAGGATGAGCAGTTCTTC
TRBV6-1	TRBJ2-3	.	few	CASISGVTDTQYF	TGTGCCAGCATATCCGGGGTAACAGATACGCAGTATTTT
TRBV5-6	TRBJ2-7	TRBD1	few	CASSGGPGQGINEQYF	TGTGCCAGCAGCGGTGGGCCGGGACAGGGCATCAACGAGCAGTACTTC
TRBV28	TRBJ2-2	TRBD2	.	CASRPTSGNTGELFF	TGTGCCAGCCGCCCCACTAGCGGGAACACCGGGGAGCTGTTTTTT
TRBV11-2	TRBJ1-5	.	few	CASSLMGVGNQPQHF	TGTGCCAGCAGCTTAATGGGGGTTGGCAATCAGCCCCAGCATTTT
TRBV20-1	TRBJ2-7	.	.	CSARSDTGIYEQYF	TGCAGTGCAAGATCTGATACAGGGATCTACGAGCAGTACTTC
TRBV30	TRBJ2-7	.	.	CAWSAGLSEEQYF	TGTGCCTGGAGCGCGGGACTCTCGGAGGAGCAGTACTTC
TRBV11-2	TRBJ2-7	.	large	CASSSQGPGEQYF	TGTGCCAGCAGCTCGCAGGGTCCGGGGGAGCAGTACTTC
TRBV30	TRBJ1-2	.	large	CAWSVSRGADGYTF	TGTGCCTGGAGTGTCAGTAGGGGGGCTGATGGCTACACCTTC
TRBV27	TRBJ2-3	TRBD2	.	CASSPAGGPVTQYF	TGTGCCAGCAGTCCAGCGGGAGGGCCGGTTACGCAGTATTTT
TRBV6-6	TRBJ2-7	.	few	CASQSHDIAPTYEQYF	TGTGCCAGCCAATCTCATGACATAGCTCCCACCTACGAGCAGTACTTC
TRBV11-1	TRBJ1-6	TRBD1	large	CASSRTGNNSPLHF	TGTGCCAGCAGCAGGACAGGGAATAATTCACCCCTCCACTTT
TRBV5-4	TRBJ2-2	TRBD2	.	CASSPGTSGIPSTGELFF	TGTGCCAGCAGCCCGGGGACTAGCGGGATCCCCAGCACCGGGGAGCTGTTTTTT
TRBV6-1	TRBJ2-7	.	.	CASSEGEGFPYF	TGTGCCAGCAGTGAAGGCGAGGGCTTTCCGTACTTC
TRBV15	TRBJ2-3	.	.	CATSRDSELSDTQYF	TGTGCCACCAGCAGAGATTCGGAACTCTCAGATACGCAGTATTTT
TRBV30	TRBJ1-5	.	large	CAWSVRLNQPQHF	TGTGCCTGGAGTGTACGTTTGAATCAGCCCCAGCATTTT
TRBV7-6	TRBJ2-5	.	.	CASSAGSGTQYF	TGTGCCAGCAGCGCGGGGTCCGGAACCCAGTACTTC
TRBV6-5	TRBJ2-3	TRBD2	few	CASRLGREENTQYF	TGTGCCAGCAGGTTGGGGCGGGAGGAGAATACGCAGTATTTT
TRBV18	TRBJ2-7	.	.	CASSPGAASSYEQYF	TGTGCCAGCTCACCAGGCGCGGCTAGCTCCTACGAGCAGTACTTC
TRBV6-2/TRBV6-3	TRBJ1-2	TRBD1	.	CASSYFRGQSLSYGYTF	TGTGCCAGCAGTTACTTCAGGGGACAGTCCCTATCCTATGGCTACACCTTC
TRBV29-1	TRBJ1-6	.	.	CSVGGTLGSPLHF	TGCAGCGTTGGCGGGACCCTCGGTTCACCCCTCCACTTT
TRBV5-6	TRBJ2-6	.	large	CASSHISGANVLTF	TGTGCCAGCAGCCATATCTCTGGGGCCAACGTCCTGACTTTC
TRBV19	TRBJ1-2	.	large	CASSIGAGYGYTF	TGTGCCAGTAGTATAGGGGCAGGGTATGGCTACACCTTC
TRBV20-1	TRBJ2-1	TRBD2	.	CSARPTSGSVYEQFF	TGCAGTGCTAGACCGACTAGCGGGAGTGTATATGAGCAGTTCTTC
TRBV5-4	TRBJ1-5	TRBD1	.	CASSGGTGGINQPQHF	TGTGCCAGCAGCGGGGGGACAGGGGGCATCAATCAGCCCCAGCATTTT
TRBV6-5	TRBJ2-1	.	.	CASSDANDQFF	TGTGCCAGTAGCGATGCCAATGATCAGTTCTTC
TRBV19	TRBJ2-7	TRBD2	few	CASSTLAGGLYEQYF	TGTGCCAGTAGCACACTAGCGGGGGGTCTCTACGAGCAGTACTTC
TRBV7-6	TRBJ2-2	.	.	CASSAYQTGELFF	TGTGCCAGCAGCGCCTATCAGACCGGGGAGCTGTTTTTT
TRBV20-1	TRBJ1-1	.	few	CSPVWSPEENTEAFF	TGCAGTCCCGTCTGGTCACCCGAGGAGAACACTGAAGCTTTCTTT
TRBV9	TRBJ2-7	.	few	CASSPRVGGSRYEQYF	TGTGCCAGCAGCCCAAGGGTAGGGGGGTCCCGTTACGAGCAGTACTTC
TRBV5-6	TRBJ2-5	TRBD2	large	CASSLVAGGGETQYF	TGTGCCAGCAGCTTGGTTGCGGGGGGAGGAGAGACCCAGTACTTC